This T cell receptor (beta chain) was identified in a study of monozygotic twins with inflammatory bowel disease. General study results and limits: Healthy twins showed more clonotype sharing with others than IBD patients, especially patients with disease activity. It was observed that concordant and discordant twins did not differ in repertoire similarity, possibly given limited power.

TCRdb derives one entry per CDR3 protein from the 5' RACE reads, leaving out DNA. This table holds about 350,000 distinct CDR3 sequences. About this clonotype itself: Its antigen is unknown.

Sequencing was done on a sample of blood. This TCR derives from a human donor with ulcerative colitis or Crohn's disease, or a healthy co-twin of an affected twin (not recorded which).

CDR3 in amino acids: CASSSGTANEKLFF. The genes are TRBV6-2 or TRBV6-3 and TRBJ1-4; TCRdb's D call, TRBD1, is unchecked because there is no DNA. Germline CDR1 MNHEY, CDR2 SVGEGT. This CDR3 is 14 amino acids long.